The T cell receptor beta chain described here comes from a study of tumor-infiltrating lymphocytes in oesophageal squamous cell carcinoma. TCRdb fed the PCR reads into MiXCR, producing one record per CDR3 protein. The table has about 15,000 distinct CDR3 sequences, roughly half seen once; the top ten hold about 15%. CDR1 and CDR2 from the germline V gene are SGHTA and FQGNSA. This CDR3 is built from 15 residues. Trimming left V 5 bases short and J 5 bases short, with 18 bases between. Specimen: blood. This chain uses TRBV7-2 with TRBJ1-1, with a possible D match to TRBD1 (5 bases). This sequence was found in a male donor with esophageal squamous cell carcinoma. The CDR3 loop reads CASSPFQGSGTEAFF. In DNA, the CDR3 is TGTGCCAGCAGCCCATTCCAGGGTAGTGGAACTGAAGCTTTCTTT.